Listed below are T cell receptor beta chains from one sample, sequenced in a study of memory CD4+ T cells and cytomegalovirus serostatus. Some clones are missing from TCRdb's copy, which holds only in-frame ones; the method was immunoSEQ multiplex PCR. The table has about 61,000 clones, more than 75% seen once; the top ten hold about 0.88%. Sequencing input: memory CD4+ T cells from blood. These receptors came from an adult in good health and CMV-seronegative. The CDR3 runs from the conserved cysteine through the conserved F or W. D genes are given only for firm matches. Clone size is stated in some rows and not others, as once, few, many or a class when expanded.

size: NA
V: TRBV7-3
D: TRBD1
J: TRBJ2-2
CDR3: CASSITTGTGMAGELFF
DNA: TGTGCCAGCAGCATCACAACCGGGACAGGGATGGCCGGGGAGCTGTTTTTT

size: NA
V: TRBV2
D: TRBD1
J: TRBJ1-1
CDR3: CASSVGRGTEAFF
DNA: TGTGCCAGCAGTGTAGGCAGGGGGACTGAAGCTTTCTTT

size: NA
V: TRBV9
D: NA
J: TRBJ2-5
CDR3: CASSNTPQETQYF
DNA: TGTGCCAGCAGCAATACCCCCCAAGAGACCCAGTACTTC

size: NA
V: TRBV25-1
D: TRBD1
J: TRBJ1-2
CDR3: CASSKRRGEGYTF
DNA: TGTGCCAGCAGTAAGCGCAGGGGGGAAGGCTACACCTTC

size: NA
V: TRBV10-3
D: TRBD1
J: TRBJ1-2
CDR3: CACRGTGVNYGYTF
DNA: TGTGCCTGCCGGGGGACAGGGGTTAACTATGGCTACACCTTC

size: NA
V: TRBV10-1
D: NA
J: TRBJ2-5
CDR3: CARHGAQYF
DNA: TGCGCCAGGCACGGGGCCCAGTACTTC

size: NA
V: TRBV19
D: NA
J: TRBJ2-2
CDR3: CASSWLAPNTGELFF
DNA: TGTGCCAGTAGTTGGCTAGCGCCAAACACCGGGGAGCTGTTTTTT

size: NA
V: TRBV5-1
D: NA
J: TRBJ2-1
CDR3: CASSRGHSYNEQFF
DNA: TGCGCCAGCAGCCGGGGCCACTCCTACAATGAGCAGTTCTTC

size: NA
V: TRBV27
D: TRBD1
J: TRBJ1-6
CDR3: CASRTGGSSYNSPLHF
DNA: TGTGCCAGCAGAACAGGGGGCAGCTCCTATAATTCACCCCTCCACTTT

size: NA
V: TRBV9
D: TRBD1
J: TRBJ2-3
CDR3: CASSVPLTGGTDTQYF
DNA: TGTGCCAGCAGCGTCCCACTGACAGGGGGCACAGATACGCAGTATTTT

size: NA
V: TRBV28
D: TRBD1
J: TRBJ2-7
CDR3: CASSSAGQGYYEQYF
DNA: TGTGCCAGCAGTTCAGCAGGACAGGGGTATTACGAGCAGTACTTC

size: NA
V: TRBV9
D: NA
J: TRBJ2-7
CDR3: CASSVGPSLTNYEQYF
DNA: TGTGCCAGCAGCGTAGGCCCCAGCCTTACAAACTACGAGCAGTACTTC

size: NA
V: TRBV2
D: NA
J: TRBJ2-1
CDR3: CASSSPARSSYNEQFF
DNA: TGTGCCAGCAGTTCGCCGGCGCGTAGCTCCTACAATGAGCAGTTCTTC

size: NA
V: TRBV7-9
D: NA
J: TRBJ2-7
CDR3: CASSFTVGEQYF
DNA: TGTGCCAGCAGCTTTACGGTGGGAGAGCAGTACTTC

size: NA
V: TRBV11-2
D: TRBD1
J: TRBJ2-5
CDR3: CASSLGAGTGEETQYF
DNA: TGTGCCAGCAGCTTAGGGGCCGGGACAGGGGAAGAGACCCAGTACTTC

size: NA
V: TRBV5-1
D: TRBD2
J: TRBJ2-1
CDR3: CASSLELAGGYNEQFF
DNA: TGCGCCAGCAGCTTGGAACTAGCGGGAGGTTACAATGAGCAGTTCTTC

size: NA
V: TRBV30
D: NA
J: TRBJ1-1
CDR3: CAWRPSPGVAFF
DNA: TGTGCCTGGAGACCATCTCCAGGGGTGGCTTTCTTT

size: NA
V: TRBV2
D: NA
J: TRBJ2-1
CDR3: CASSLDRLSYNEQFF
DNA: TGTGCCAGCAGTTTAGACAGACTTAGTTACAATGAGCAGTTCTTC

size: NA
V: TRBV28
D: TRBD2
J: TRBJ2-1
CDR3: CASTFRGLAGVGEQFF
DNA: TGTGCCAGCACCTTTCGTGGACTAGCGGGAGTAGGAGAGCAGTTCTTC

size: NA
V: TRBV5-5
D: NA
J: TRBJ2-3
CDR3: CASSLERDTQYF
DNA: TGTGCCAGCAGCTTGGAGCGGGATACGCAGTATTTT

size: NA
V: TRBV7-6
D: TRBD1
J: TRBJ1-1
CDR3: CASSLESRGLGKTEAFF
DNA: TGTGCCAGCAGCTTAGAGTCCAGGGGGCTCGGTAAGACTGAAGCTTTCTTT

size: NA
V: TRBV7-3
D: NA
J: TRBJ2-2
CDR3: CASSSGPGANTGELFF
DNA: TGTGCCAGCAGCTCGGGCCCCGGTGCGAACACCGGGGAGCTGTTTTTT

size: NA
V: TRBV6-1
D: TRBD1
J: TRBJ1-6
CDR3: CASSEGARTGKSPLHF
DNA: TGTGCCAGCAGTGAAGGGGCGCGGACAGGGAAATCACCCCTCCACTTT

size: NA
V: TRBV19
D: TRBD2
J: TRBJ2-3
CDR3: CASSSSGRADTDTQYF
DNA: TGTGCCAGTAGTTCCAGCGGGAGGGCCGACACAGATACGCAGTATTTT

size: NA
V: TRBV4-1
D: NA
J: TRBJ1-2
CDR3: CASSYAGTHYGYTF
DNA: TGCGCCAGCAGCTATGCGGGGACGCACTATGGCTACACCTTC

size: few
V: TRBV7-3
D: TRBD1
J: TRBJ2-7
CDR3: CASSPGQAEQQYF
DNA: TGTGCCAGCAGCCCCGGACAGGCGGAACAGCAGTACTTC

size: NA
V: TRBV5-1
D: TRBD1
J: TRBJ1-1
CDR3: CASSRGTESTEAFF
DNA: TGCGCCAGCAGCCGCGGGACAGAATCCACTGAAGCTTTCTTT

size: NA
V: TRBV28
D: TRBD1
J: TRBJ1-2
CDR3: CASRPEGQGANYGYTF
DNA: TGTGCCAGCAGGCCCGAAGGACAGGGGGCTAACTATGGCTACACCTTC

size: once
V: TRBV7-9
D: NA
J: TRBJ2-1
CDR3: CASSFGGPSSYNEQFF
DNA: TGTGCCAGCAGCTTCGGGGGGCCGAGCTCCTACAATGAGCAGTTCTTC

size: NA
V: TRBV5-1
D: NA
J: TRBJ2-7
CDR3: CASSFGGSSSYEQYF
DNA: TGCGCCAGCAGCTTTGGCGGTTCGAGCTCCTACGAGCAGTACTTC

size: NA
V: TRBV2
D: TRBD1
J: TRBJ1-2
CDR3: CASSRDRADGYTF
DNA: TGTGCCAGCAGTAGGGACAGGGCCGATGGCTACACCTTC

size: NA
V: TRBV6-1
D: NA
J: TRBJ2-3
CDR3: CASSARLADTQYF
DNA: TGTGCCAGCAGTGCCAGACTAGCAGATACGCAGTATTTT

size: NA
V: TRBV28
D: NA
J: TRBJ2-7
CDR3: CASSEQGLTYEQYF
DNA: TGTGCCAGCAGTGAGCAGGGTCTCACCTACGAGCAGTACTTC

size: NA
V: TRBV5-1
D: TRBD2
J: TRBJ2-1
CDR3: CASSRLAEYNEQFF
DNA: TGCGCCAGCAGCAGACTAGCGGAATACAATGAGCAGTTCTTC

size: NA
V: TRBV30
D: NA
J: TRBJ1-4
CDR3: CAFVPGPGNEKLFF
DNA: TGTGCTTTCGTCCCGGGCCCCGGTAATGAAAAACTGTTTTTT

size: NA
V: TRBV9
D: TRBD1
J: TRBJ1-5
CDR3: CASSAQGDNQPQHF
DNA: TGTGCCAGCAGCGCACAGGGGGATAATCAGCCCCAGCATTTT

size: NA
V: TRBV14
D: NA
J: TRBJ1-2
CDR3: CASSQDRGGRNYGYTF
DNA: TGTGCCAGCAGCCAAGATCGAGGGGGGCGTAACTATGGCTACACCTTC

size: NA
V: TRBV11-2
D: NA
J: TRBJ2-1
CDR3: CASQLTGQTSNEQFF
DNA: TGTGCCAGCCAATTAACCGGCCAAACCTCCAATGAGCAGTTCTTC

size: once
V: TRBV27
D: TRBD1
J: TRBJ1-6
CDR3: CASSVGTVDNSPLHF
DNA: TGTGCCAGCAGTGTGGGGACAGTCGATAATTCACCCCTCCACTTT

size: NA
V: TRBV19
D: NA
J: TRBJ1-5
CDR3: CASSQGISNQPQHF
DNA: TGTGCCAGTAGCCAGGGGATCTCCAATCAGCCCCAGCATTTT

size: NA
V: TRBV12-5
D: TRBD1
J: TRBJ1-5
CDR3: CASNPGQGQPQHF
DNA: TGTGCTAGCAACCCGGGACAGGGACAGCCCCAGCATTTT

size: NA
V: TRBV2
D: TRBD1
J: TRBJ1-6
CDR3: CASGTADSPLHF
DNA: TGTGCCAGCGGGACAGCCGATTCACCCCTCCACTTT

size: NA
V: TRBV5-1
D: TRBD2
J: TRBJ2-2
CDR3: CASSRGPLLAGGRTGELFF
DNA: TGCGCCAGCAGCCGTGGACCACTGCTAGCGGGGGGGCGCACCGGGGAGCTGTTTTTT